Sequencing of this T cell receptor beta chain was carried out in a study of blood T cell repertoires in COVID-19. The overall study: Researchers got acute and convalescent COVID-19 samples from the United States, Italy and Spain.

Some clones are missing from TCRdb's copy, which holds only in-frame ones; the method was immunoSEQ multiplex PCR. The sample comprises about 50,000 clones, 86% of which are singletons, and roughly 2% rests with the top ten. Germline V gives CDR1 SNHLY, CDR2 FYNNEI. With 5 bases clipped from V and 4 bases from J, the junction kept 8 bases outside the gene matches. The CDR3 sequence is 15 residues long. The TCR comes from a woman in her sixties with acute or convalescent COVID-19. The sample comprised peripheral blood. The chain uses TRBV2 and TRBJ2-5; 9 nucleotides match TRBD2. This CDR3 reads CASSIAGGAAETQYF. The CDR3 DNA sequence: TGTGCCAGCAGTATTGCGGGGGGGGCGGCAGAGACCCAGTACTTC.